Described below is a single T cell receptor beta chain sequence and its context. PCR amplification relied on 60 Vbeta primers (plus 13 Jbeta primers). TCRdb's table, derived via immunoSEQ multiplex PCR, lists solely in-frame clones and lacks some. The data show some 170,000 clones, roughly 79% seen once. These data come from a study of cytomegalovirus exposure and HLA in healthy donors. Trimming took off 5 bases at V and 9 bases at J, with 23 bases between the two ends. The CDR3 spans 15 residues. Germline-derived CDR1 and CDR2 are GTSNPN and SVGIG (reference sequence). V and J are TRBV30 and TRBJ2-1, with unresolved D. The TCR comes from a male donor in good health and CMV-seronegative. The sequencing input was PBMCs. The CDR3 spells CAWQAPGTLLGEQFF. The CDR3 region has the DNA TGTGCCTGGCAGGCGCCCGGAACTCTTCTTGGTGAGCAGTTCTTC.